This record covers a single T cell receptor (beta chain). Other DNA variants within this sample encode the same CDR3. The data derive from a study of cytomegalovirus exposure and HLA in healthy donors. Whole-study context: Most genotyped donors, around 78% of about 400, had Caucasian-associated genetic ancestry.

Germline-derived CDR1 and CDR2 are KGHSH and LQKENI. With 6 bases removed from V and 1 base from J, the gap between germline ends came to 10 bases. The CDR3 is 14 residues long. It was with 60 Vbeta and 13 Jbeta primers that the PCR ran. TCRdb's table, derived via immunoSEQ multiplex PCR, lists solely in-frame clones and lacks some. This sample carries about 200,000 clones, with around 0.95% going to the ten biggest clones. The TCR originated in a woman in her 30s in good health and CMV-seropositive. Sequenced input: PBMCs. This chain joins TRBV18 and TRBJ1-5; a weak D match, TRBD1 (5 bases). The CDR3, as DNA: TGTGCCAGCTCTCTAGGGGAAAGCAATCAGCCCCAGCATTTT. It translates to CASSLGESNQPQHF.